Listed here are 19 T cell receptor beta chains from one sample, sequenced in a study of T cell responses to AZD1222 COVID-19 vaccine. Profiling relied on immunoSEQ multiplex PCR, and the TCRdb table lists in-frame clones only, not all of them. The data contain about 140,000 clones, about nine tenths of them singletons. Sample: peripheral blood, taken on day 0 of AZD1222 vaccination. The receptors were sampled from an adult in good health.

This clone appeared once. The chain couples TRBV11-2 to TRBJ1-2; D unresolved. V shed 6 bases and J shed 1 base, with 12 bases lying between them. Germline loops: CDR1 SGHAT, CDR2 FQNNGV. This CDR3 is 14 amino acids long. CDR3 region: CASSIRFGNYGYTF. CDR3 bases: TGTGCCAGCAGTATTAGGTTTGGTAACTATGGCTACACCTTC.

This clone was seen only once. The chain couples TRBV27 to TRBJ1-2; unclear D gene. V lost 1 base to trimming and J lost 0 bases, with 15 bases between them. The length of the CDR3 is 17 residues. Germline V gene sequence: CDR1 MNHEY, CDR2 SMNVEV (reference sequence). Here the CDR3 DNA reads TGTGCCAGCAGTTTATTGTACGACCGCGCGTCTAACTATGGCTACACCTTC. It codes for CASSLLYDRASNYGYTF.

The CDR3 loop is CASSRGTSGADTQYF. CDR3 coding DNA: TGTGCCAGCAGCCGTGGGACTAGCGGCGCGGATACGCAGTATTTT. V and J are TRBV7-9 and TRBJ2-3; 11 bases agree with TRBD2. Germline lookup yields CDR1 SEHNR and CDR2 FQNEAQ (reference sequence). Trimming cost V 5 bases and J 6 bases; bases outside gene matches: 7. This CDR3 contains 15 residues.

J is TRBJ2-6 and V is TRBV5-1; D is undetermined. From germline, CDR1 is SGHRS and CDR2 YFSETQ. Trimming removed 1 base from V and 1 base from J, with 6 bases in between. The CDR3 runs 15 residues. CDR3 protein: CASSLLGSGANVLTF. CDR3 DNA: TGCGCCAGCAGCTTGTTGGGGTCTGGGGCCAACGTCCTGACTTTC. The complete variable domain, with remaining parts taken from reference TRBV5-1 and TRBJ2-6, reads KAGVTQTPRYLIKTRGQQVTLSCSPISGHRSVSWYQQTPGQGLQFLFEYFSETQRNKGNFPGRFSGRQFSNSRSEMNVSTLELGDSALYLCASSLLGSGANVLTFGAGSRLTVL.

The V and J genes are TRBV19 and TRBJ1-1, with D uncertain. V was pared by 10 bases and J by 1 base, with 10 bases between. CDR1 LNHDA and CDR2 SQIVND come from the germline V gene (reference sequence). The CDR3 extends over 12 amino acids. The CDR3 spells CATSLQNTEAFF. The CDR3 coding sequence is TGTGCCACTTCATTACAGAACACTGAAGCTTTCTTT.

The genes are TRBV5-1 and TRBJ2-1; perhaps TRBD1 as D (5 bases). Germline values: CDR1 SGHRS, CDR2 YFSETQ. The CDR3 loop spans 16 amino acids. Trimming took 3 bases from V and 1 from J, leaving 14 bases between them. The CDR3: CASSWFRQGSYNEQFF. In DNA, the CDR3 is TGCGCCAGCAGCTGGTTCCGGCAGGGTTCCTACAATGAGCAGTTCTTC.

DNA of the CDR3: TGTGCCAGCAGCCTCGGGACATTCAATGAGCAGTTCTTC. It encodes CASSLGTFNEQFF. The chain uses TRBV5-4 and TRBJ2-1; tentatively, D is TRBD1 (6 bases). The CDR3 runs 13 residues. Germline CDR1 reads SGHNT; CDR2 reads YYREEE (reference sequence). Deletions cut 4 bases from V and 6 bases from J, with 11 bases between.

V usage is TRBV28 and J usage is TRBJ2-1, with 8 positions matching TRBD1. The length of the CDR3 is 17 residues. Unmatched junction bases numbered 15, after V lost 6 bases and J lost 5 bases. The germline CDR1 and CDR2 sequences are MDHEN and SYDVKM. CDR3 region: CASSSPSIGQGNNEQFF. The CDR3 DNA reads as TGTGCCAGCAGCTCCCCGAGCATAGGACAGGGTAACAATGAGCAGTTCTTC.

The chain uses TRBV27 and TRBJ2-3; D remains unclear. In germline, CDR1 is MNHEY, CDR2 SMNVEV (reference sequence). Trimming pared 6 bases from V and 3 bases from J, leaving 7 bases between. This CDR3 has 12 residues. The CDR3 is CASSHRTDTQYF. The CDR3 nucleotides are TGTGCCAGCAGCCACCGTACAGATACGCAGTATTTT.

J is TRBJ2-5 and V is TRBV3-1 (or the pseudogene TRBV3-2); TRBD2 aligns across 9 bases. Trimming cost V 4 bases and J 5 bases; bases outside gene matches: 8. CDR1 LGHDT and CDR2 YNNKEL come from the germline V gene (reference sequence). This CDR3 is 15 amino acids long. The CDR3 DNA follows: TGTGCCAGCAGCCGAGAACCCGGACTAGCGGAGACCCAGTACTTC. This translates into CASSREPGLAETQYF.

The V call is TRBV12-3 or TRBV12-4, the J call TRBJ1-5, with D hard to call. The CDR3 covers 12 residues. Trimming shortened V by 3 bases and J by 3 bases, and 3 bases separated the two germline ends. CDR3 sequence: CASSLANQPQHF. The CDR3 DNA follows: TGTGCCAGCAGTTTGGCCAATCAGCCCCAGCATTTT.

This rearrangement joins TRBV19 to TRBJ1-5; TRBD1 might be the D (5 bases). CDR3 length equals 13 residues. Germline CDR1 LNHDA, CDR2 SQIVND (reference sequence). V lost 10 bases and J 0 bases, leaving 10 bases between the germline ends. The DNA for the CDR3 is TGTGCCACCCGGACAACTAGCAATCAGCCCCAGCATTTT. As protein: CATRTTSNQPQHF.

The chain has TRBV27 and TRBJ2-2, with D unclear. The germline V gene has CDR1 MNHEY and CDR2 SMNVEV (reference sequence). V lost 3 bases to trimming and J lost 6 bases, with 17 bases between them. This CDR3 is 16 amino acids long. The CDR3 region is CASSLMWGLGSGELFF. CDR3 sequence (DNA): TGTGCCAGCAGTTTGATGTGGGGTTTGGGATCCGGGGAGCTGTTTTTT.

The genes are TRBV20-1 and TRBJ2-7, with 10 bases lining up with TRBD1. The CDR3 is 14 residues long. Germline values: CDR1 DFQATT, CDR2 SNEGSKA (reference sequence). V lost 3 bases and J lost 1; bases outside the gene matches: 3. CDR3 in amino acids: CSASEDRGSYEQYF. The CDR3 region has the DNA TGCAGTGCTAGTGAGGACAGGGGGTCCTACGAGCAGTACTTC.

J is TRBJ2-1 and V is TRBV4-1, with D possibly being TRBD1 (5 bases). Germline loops: CDR1 MGHRA, CDR2 YSYEKL. This CDR3 comprises 12 residues. With 4 bases removed from V and 6 bases from J, the gap between germline ends came to 7 bases. CDR3 coding DNA: TGCGCCAGCAGCCTAACAGGCAATGAGCAGTTCTTC. The encoded protein is CASSLTGNEQFF.

V gene TRBV6-5 combines with J gene TRBJ1-3; no clear D gene. Looked up from germline, CDR1 is MNHEY and CDR2 is SVGAGI. V was cut by 5 bases and J by 4 bases, with 12 bases left in between. CDR3 length equals 14 residues. CDR3 amino acids: CASSNGGTGNTIYF. CDR3 coding DNA: TGTGCCAGCAGTAACGGCGGAACCGGAAACACCATATATTTT.

The gene calls are TRBV4-2 and TRBJ1-5; a possible D gene is TRBD1 (6 bases). The CDR3 has 15 amino acids. Germline V gene lookup returns CDR1 LGHNA and CDR2 YNFKEQ. The V gene lost 0 bases and the J gene lost 4 bases, with 10 bases spanning the gap. CDR3 nucleotides: TGTGCCAGCAGCCAAGATGGACAGTCTAATCAGCCCCAGCATTTT. Translation: CASSQDGQSNQPQHF.

The chain links TRBV7-6 to TRBJ1-1, with D possibly matching TRBD1 (6 bases). Trimming shortened V by 2 bases and J by 1 base, and 11 bases separated the two germline ends. The CDR3 sequence is 15 residues long. Germline values: CDR1 SGHVS, CDR2 FNYEAQ. This CDR3 reads CASSLRQAGNTEAFF. In nucleotides, the CDR3 is TGTGCCAGCAGCTTAAGACAGGCCGGGAACACTGAAGCTTTCTTT.

The V and J genes are TRBV11-3 and TRBJ2-3, with D possibly TRBD1 on 6 matching bases. With 5 bases removed from V and 0 bases from J, the gap between germline ends came to 18 bases. The CDR3 runs 17 residues. Germline V gene data show CDR1 as SGHNT and CDR2 as YENEEA. CDR3 nucleotide sequence: TGTGCCAGCAGCCCTCGAACAGGGTCTTCTAGCACAGATACGCAGTATTTT. As protein: CASSPRTGSSSTDTQYF.